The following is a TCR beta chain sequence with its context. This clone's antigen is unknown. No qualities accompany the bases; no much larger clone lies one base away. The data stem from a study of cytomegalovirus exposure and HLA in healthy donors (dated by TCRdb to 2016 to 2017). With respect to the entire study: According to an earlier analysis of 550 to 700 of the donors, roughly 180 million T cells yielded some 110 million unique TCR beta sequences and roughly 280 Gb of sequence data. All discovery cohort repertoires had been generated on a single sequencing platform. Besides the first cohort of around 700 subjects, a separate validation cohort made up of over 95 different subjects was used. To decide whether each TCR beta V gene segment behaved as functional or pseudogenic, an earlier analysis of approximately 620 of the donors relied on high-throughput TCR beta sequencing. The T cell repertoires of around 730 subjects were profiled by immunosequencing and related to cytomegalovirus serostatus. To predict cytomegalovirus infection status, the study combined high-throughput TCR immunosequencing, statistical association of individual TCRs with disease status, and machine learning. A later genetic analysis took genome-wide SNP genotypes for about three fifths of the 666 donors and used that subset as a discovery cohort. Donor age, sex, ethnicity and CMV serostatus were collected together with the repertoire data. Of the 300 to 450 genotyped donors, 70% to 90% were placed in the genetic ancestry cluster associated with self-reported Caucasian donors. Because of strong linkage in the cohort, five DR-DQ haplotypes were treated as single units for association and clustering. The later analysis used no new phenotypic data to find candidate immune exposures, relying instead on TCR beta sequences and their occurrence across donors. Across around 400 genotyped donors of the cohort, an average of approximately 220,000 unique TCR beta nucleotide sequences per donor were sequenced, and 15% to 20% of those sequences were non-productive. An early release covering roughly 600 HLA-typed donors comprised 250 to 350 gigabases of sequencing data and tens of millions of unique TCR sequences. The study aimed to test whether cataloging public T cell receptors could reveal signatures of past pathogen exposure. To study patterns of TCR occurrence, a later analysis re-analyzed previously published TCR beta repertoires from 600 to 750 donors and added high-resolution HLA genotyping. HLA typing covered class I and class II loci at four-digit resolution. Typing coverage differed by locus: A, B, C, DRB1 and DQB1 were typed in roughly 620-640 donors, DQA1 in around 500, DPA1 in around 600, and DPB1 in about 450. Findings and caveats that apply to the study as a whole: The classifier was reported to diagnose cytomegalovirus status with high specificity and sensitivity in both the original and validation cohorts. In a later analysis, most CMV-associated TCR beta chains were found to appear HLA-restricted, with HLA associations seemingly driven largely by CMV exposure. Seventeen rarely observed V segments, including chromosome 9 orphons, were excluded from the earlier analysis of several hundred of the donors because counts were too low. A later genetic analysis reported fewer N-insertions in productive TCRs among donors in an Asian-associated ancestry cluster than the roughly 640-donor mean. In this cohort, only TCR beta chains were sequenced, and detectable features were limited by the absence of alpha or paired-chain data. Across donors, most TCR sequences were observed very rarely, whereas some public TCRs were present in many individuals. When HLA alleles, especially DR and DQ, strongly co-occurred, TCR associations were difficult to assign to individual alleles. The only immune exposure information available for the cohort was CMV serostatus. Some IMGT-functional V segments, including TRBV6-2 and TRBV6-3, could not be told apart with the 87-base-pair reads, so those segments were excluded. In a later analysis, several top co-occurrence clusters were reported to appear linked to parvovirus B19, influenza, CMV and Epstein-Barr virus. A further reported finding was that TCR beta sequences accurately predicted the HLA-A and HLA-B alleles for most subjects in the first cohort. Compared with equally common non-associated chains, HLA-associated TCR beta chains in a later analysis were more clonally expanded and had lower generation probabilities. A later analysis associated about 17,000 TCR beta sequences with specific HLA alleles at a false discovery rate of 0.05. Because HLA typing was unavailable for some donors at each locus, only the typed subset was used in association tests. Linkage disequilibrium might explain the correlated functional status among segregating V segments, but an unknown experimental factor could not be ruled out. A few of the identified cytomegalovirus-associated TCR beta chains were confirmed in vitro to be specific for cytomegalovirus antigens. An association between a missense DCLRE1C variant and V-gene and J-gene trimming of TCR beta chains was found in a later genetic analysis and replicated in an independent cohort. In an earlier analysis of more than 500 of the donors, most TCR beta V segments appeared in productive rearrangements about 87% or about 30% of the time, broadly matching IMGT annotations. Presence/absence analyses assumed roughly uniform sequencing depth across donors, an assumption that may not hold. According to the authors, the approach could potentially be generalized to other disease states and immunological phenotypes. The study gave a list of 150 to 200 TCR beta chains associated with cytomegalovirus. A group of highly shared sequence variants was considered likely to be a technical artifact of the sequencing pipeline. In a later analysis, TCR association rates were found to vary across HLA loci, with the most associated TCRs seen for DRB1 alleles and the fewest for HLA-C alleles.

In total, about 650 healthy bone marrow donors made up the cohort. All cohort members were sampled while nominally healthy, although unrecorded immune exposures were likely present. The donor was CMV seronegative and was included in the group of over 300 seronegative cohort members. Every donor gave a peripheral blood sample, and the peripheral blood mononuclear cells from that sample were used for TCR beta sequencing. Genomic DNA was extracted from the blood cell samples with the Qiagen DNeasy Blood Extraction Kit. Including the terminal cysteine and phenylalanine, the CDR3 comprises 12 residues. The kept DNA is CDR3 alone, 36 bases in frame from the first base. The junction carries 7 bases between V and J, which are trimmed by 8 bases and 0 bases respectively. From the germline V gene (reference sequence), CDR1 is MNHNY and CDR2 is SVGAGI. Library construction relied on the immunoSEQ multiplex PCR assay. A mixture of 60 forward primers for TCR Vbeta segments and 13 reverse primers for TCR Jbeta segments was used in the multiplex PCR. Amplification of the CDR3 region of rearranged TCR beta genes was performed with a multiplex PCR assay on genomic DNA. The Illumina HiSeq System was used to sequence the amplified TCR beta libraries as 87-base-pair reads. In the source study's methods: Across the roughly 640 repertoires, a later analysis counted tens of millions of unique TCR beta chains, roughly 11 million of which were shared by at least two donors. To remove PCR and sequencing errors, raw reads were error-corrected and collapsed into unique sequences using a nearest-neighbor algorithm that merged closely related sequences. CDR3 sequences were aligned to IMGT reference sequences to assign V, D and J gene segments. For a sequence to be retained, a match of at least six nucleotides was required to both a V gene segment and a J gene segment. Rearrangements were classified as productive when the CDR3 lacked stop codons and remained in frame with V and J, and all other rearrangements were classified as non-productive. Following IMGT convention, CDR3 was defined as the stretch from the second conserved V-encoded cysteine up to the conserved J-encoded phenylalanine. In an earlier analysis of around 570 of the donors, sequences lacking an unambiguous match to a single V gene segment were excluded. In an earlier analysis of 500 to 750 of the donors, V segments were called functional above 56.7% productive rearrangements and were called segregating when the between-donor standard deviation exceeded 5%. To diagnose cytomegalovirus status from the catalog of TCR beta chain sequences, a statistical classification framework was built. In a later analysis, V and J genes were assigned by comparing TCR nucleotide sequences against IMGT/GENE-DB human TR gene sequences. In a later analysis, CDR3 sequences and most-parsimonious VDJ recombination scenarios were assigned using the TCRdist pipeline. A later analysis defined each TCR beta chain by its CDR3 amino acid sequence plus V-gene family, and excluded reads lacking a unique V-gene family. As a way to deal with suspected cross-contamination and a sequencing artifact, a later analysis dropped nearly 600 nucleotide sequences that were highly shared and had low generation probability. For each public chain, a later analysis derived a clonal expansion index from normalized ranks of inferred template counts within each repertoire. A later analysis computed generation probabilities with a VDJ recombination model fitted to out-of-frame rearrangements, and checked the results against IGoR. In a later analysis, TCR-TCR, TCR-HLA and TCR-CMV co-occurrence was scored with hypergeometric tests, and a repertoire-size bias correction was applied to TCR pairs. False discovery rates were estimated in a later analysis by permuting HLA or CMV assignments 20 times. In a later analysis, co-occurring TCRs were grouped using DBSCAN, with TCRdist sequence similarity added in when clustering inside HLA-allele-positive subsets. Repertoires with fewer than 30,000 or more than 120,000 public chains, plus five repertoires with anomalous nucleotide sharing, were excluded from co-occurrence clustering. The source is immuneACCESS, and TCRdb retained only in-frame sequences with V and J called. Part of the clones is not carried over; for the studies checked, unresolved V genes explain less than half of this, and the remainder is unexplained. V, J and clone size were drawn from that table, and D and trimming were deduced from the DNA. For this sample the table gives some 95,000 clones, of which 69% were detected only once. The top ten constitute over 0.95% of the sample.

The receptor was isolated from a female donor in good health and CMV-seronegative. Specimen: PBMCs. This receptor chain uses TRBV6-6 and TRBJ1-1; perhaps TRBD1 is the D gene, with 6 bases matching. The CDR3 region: CASGTLNTEAFF. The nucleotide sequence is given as TGTGCCAGCGGGACATTGAACACTGAAGCTTTCTTT.